This T cell receptor beta chain originates from a study of blood T cells in healthy people across ages (dated by TCRdb to the mid-2010s). About the investigation overall: Template switching captured roughly one uniquely barcoded TCR beta cDNA molecule per two T cells in model experiments. Age-related changes in TCR beta repertoire diversity were measured in the study by deep sequencing normalized with unique cDNA molecular identifiers. Four age groups were formed from the donors: young (average about 17 years), middle-aged (approximately 39), aged (over 55) and long-lived (about 80). To avoid experimental bias, donors of different ages were spread randomly across the sequencing lanes. The study analyzed two additional independent replicas of 1 million unique cDNA reads from the same blood draw for two donors, one aged 18 to 30 and one aged 80 or older. The paper's findings and limits, for the study overall: As age increased, observed TCR beta diversity per million T cells dropped in a roughly linear way, and a significant reduction was already evident by age about 40. Because donor CMV infection status was unknown, age-related changes in expanded clonotypes were potentially confounded. Conclusive comparison of naive and antigen-experienced compartments was prevented by the profiling of bulk unsorted PBMCs. There was a strong correlation between observed TCR beta diversity and the percentage of naive T cells measured by flow cytometry. Estimates of total diversity based on one million sequenced T cells were regarded as lower bounds and as underestimates. Compared with the aged group, the long-lived group had more naive CD4+ T cells, fewer expanded clones and increased TCR diversity, suggesting age selection.

Systemically healthy Caucasian individuals from Russia, over 30 in total and aged roughly 6 to 100 years, were included as donors. Roughly 11 milliliters of peripheral blood were drawn from each donor into EDTA-treated Vacutainer tubes. Ficoll-Paque density-gradient centrifugation was used to isolate PBMCs, with at least 6 million obtained per sample. Total RNA, at least 5.5 micrograms per sample, was extracted from PBMCs with Trizol reagent. For every donor, flow cytometry on a PBMC aliquot measured the percentage of naive CD45RAhigh/CD27high T cells. Receptors were amplified or captured by 5' RACE. The sample was run on an Illumina HiSeq 2500. The second PCR ran for roughly 7 to 11 cycles and used a J-beta primer mix along with a sample-barcoded 5' primer. Each TCR beta cDNA molecule received a unique molecular identifier from a template-switch 5' adaptor carrying 12 random nucleotides. Each sample yielded at least 2.5 million CDR3-containing paired-end reads. First-strand cDNA was synthesized from all RNA with the Mint cDNA synthesis kit, primed by a TRBC-specific oligonucleotide. Following uracil-DNA glycosylase treatment, all cDNA underwent a first 18-cycle PCR with the universal primers M1SS and BC2_uni_R. As for how the authors treated the data: For normalization, 1 million high-quality reads were randomly selected from each sample, with every read carrying a distinct molecular identifier. Reads sharing molecular identifiers were discarded rather than binned into consensus sequences. MiTCR, run with a Q25 quality threshold and the strictest error-elimination algorithm, handled CDR3 identification, clonotype clustering and error correction. A nonparametric unseen species model with Euler transformation was used to estimate lower-bound total TCR beta diversity. TCRdb reanalyzed the raw reads on its own, using fastp at Q25 for trimming and MiXCR for clone calling, and kept in-frame beta chains. Under each unique CDR3 protein, matching rows form one entry showing the most common genes and DNA. In this record, the V and J calls reflect TCRdb's handling and not the investigators' own analysis. The sample yields about 1,600,000 distinct CDR3 sequences; 42% were counted once. The top ten clonotypes cover around 8% of the sample.

According to the germline V gene (reference sequence), CDR1 reads LGHDT and CDR2 reads YNNKEL. The CDR3 covers 15 residues, taking in both the cysteine and the phenylalanine. Of the read, only the CDR3 DNA is kept; its 45 bases are in frame from base 1. The germline ends are 19 bases apart after V is trimmed by 3 bases and J by 8 bases. Comments on this clonotype: There is no known antigen for this receptor. One base away there is no much larger clone; base qualities are not given.

The sequence came from a young woman in good health. Input material: blood. The chain couples TRBV3-1 to TRBJ1-2; TRBD1 is a possible D gene, resting on 5 matching bases. The CDR3: CASSQGDQILWGYTF. In nucleotides, the sequence is TGTGCCAGCAGCCAGGGGGACCAAATATTGTGGGGCTACACCTTC.